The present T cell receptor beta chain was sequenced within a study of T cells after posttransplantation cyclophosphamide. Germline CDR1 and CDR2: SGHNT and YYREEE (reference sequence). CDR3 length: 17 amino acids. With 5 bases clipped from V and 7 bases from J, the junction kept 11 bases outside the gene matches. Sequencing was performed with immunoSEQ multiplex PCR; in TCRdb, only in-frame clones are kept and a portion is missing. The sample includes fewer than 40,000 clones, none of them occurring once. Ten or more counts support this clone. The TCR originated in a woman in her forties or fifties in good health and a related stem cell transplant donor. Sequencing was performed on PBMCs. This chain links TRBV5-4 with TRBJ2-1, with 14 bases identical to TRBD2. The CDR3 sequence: CASRSGTSGSRANEQFF. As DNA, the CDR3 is TGTGCCAGCAGGTCCGGGACTAGCGGGAGTAGGGCGAATGAGCAGTTCTTC.